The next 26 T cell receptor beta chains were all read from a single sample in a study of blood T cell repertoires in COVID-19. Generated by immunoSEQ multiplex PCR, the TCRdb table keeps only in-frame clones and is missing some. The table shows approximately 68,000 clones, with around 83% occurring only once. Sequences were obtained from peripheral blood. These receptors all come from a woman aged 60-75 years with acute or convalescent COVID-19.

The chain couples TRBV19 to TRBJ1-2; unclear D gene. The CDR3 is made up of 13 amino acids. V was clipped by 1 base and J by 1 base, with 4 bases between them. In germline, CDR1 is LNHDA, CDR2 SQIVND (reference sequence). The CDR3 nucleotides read TGTGCCAGTAGTATAGGTATTAACTATGGCTACACCTTC. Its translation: CASSIGINYGYTF.

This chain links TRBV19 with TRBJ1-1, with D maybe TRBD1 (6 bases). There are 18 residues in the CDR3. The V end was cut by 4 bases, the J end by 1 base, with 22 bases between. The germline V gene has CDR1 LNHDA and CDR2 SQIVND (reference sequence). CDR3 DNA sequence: TGTGCCAGTAGTACCTCGCTGGGGGCGGCAGAAAAGAACACTGAAGCTTTCTTT. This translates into CASSTSLGAAEKNTEAFF.

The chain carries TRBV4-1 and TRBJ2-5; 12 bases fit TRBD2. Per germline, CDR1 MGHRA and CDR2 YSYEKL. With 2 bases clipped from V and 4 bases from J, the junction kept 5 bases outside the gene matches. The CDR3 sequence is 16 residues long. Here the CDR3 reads CASSQTLAGGRETQYF. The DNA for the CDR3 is TGCGCCAGCAGCCAAACACTAGCGGGGGGACGAGAGACCCAGTACTTC.

CDR3 residues: CASSRDRANFNEKLFF. The CDR3 DNA is TGTGCCAGCAGCAGAGACAGGGCCAACTTTAATGAAAAACTGTTTTTT. The J gene is TRBJ1-4, the V gene TRBV7-8; TRBD1 aligns across 7 bases. This CDR3 is 16 amino acids long. The J segment lost 4 bases and the V segment lost 5 bases, leaving 10 bases of the junction unmatched. Germline lookup yields CDR1 SGHVS and CDR2 FQNEAQ.

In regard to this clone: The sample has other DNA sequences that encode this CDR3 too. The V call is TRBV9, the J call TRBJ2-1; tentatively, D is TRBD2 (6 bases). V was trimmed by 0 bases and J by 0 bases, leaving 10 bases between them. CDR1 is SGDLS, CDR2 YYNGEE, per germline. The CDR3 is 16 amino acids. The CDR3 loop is CASSVDGGSSYNEQFF. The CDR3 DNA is TGTGCCAGCAGCGTAGATGGGGGGAGCTCCTACAATGAGCAGTTCTTC.

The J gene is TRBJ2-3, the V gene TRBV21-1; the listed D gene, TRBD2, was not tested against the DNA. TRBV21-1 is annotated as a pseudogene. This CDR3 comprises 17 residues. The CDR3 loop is CASSLPAPGGSTDTQYF. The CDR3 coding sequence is TGTGCCAGCAGCCTCCCGGCCCCGGGGGGAAGCACAGATACGCAGTATTTT.

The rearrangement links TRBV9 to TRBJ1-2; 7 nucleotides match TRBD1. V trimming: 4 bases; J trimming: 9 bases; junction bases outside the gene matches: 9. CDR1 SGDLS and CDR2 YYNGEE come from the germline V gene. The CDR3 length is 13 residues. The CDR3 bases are TGTGCCAGCAGCCCCCCCACAGGGGTGAGCTACACCTTC. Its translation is CASSPPTGVSYTF.

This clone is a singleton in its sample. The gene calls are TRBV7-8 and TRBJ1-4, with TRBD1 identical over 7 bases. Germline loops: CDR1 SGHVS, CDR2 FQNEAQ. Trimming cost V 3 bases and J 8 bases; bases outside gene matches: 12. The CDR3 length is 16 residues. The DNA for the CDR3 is TGTGCCAGCAGCTTGGGGTGGGCAGGGGGGATCGAAAAACTGTTTTTT. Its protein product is CASSLGWAGGIEKLFF.

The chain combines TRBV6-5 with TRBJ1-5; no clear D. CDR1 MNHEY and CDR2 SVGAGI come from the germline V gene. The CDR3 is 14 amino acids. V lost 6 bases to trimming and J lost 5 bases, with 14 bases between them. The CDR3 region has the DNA TGTGCCAGCAGCCCGCGGGGTTCCTATCAGCCCCAGCATTTT. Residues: CASSPRGSYQPQHF.

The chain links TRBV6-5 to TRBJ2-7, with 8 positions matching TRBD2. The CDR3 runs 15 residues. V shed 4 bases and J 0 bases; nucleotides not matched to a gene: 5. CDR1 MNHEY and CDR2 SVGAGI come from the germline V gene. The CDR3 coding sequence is TGTGCCAGCAGTTCCTATAGCGGGGACTCCTACGAGCAGTACTTC. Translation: CASSSYSGDSYEQYF.

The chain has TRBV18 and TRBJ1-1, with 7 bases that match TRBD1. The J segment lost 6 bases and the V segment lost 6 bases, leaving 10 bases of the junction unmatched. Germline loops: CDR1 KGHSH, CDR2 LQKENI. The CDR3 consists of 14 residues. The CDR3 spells CASSPLRQGAEAFF. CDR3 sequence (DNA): TGTGCCAGCTCCCCTCTCCGACAGGGCGCTGAAGCTTTCTTT.

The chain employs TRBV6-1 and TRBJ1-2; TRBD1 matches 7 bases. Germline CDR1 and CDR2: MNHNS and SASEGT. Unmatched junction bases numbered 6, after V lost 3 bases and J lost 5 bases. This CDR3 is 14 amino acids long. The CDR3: CASSDAQGKYGYTF. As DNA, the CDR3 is TGTGCCAGCAGTGACGCACAGGGGAAATATGGCTACACCTTC.

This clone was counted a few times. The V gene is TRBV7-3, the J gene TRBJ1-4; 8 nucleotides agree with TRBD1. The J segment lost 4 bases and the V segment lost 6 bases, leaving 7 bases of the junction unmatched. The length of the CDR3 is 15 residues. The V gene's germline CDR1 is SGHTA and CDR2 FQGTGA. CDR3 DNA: TGTGCCAGCAGTCCCCAGGGGGCGGTTAATGAAAAACTGTTTTTT. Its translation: CASSPQGAVNEKLFF.

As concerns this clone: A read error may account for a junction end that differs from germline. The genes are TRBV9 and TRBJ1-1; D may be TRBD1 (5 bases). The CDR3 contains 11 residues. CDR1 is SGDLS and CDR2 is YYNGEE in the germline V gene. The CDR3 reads CASSGGTGAFF. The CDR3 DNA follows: TGTGCCAGCAGCGGGGGGACTGGAGCTTTCTTT.

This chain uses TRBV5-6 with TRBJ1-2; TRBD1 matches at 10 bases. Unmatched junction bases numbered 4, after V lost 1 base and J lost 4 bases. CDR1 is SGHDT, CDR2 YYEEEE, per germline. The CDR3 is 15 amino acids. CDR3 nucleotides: TGTGCCAGCAGCTTGACAAGGACAGGGGGCTATGGCTACACCTTC. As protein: CASSLTRTGGYGYTF.

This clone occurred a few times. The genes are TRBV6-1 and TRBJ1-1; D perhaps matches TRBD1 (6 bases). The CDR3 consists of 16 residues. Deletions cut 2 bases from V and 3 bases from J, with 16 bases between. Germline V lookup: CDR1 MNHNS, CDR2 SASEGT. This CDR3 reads CASSEIWDISYTEAFF. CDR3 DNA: TGTGCCAGCAGTGAAATCTGGGACATCTCGTACACTGAAGCTTTCTTT.

The CDR3 sequence is CASRPGGEIGELFF. CDR3 DNA: TGTGCCTCTAGGCCGGGGGGCGAAATCGGGGAGCTGTTTTTT. V usage is TRBV6-5 and J usage is TRBJ2-2; D is perhaps TRBD2 (7 bases). Between the trimmed V and J ends, which lost 11 bases and 7 bases, there was a span of 20 bases. Germline V CDR1 and CDR2: MNHEY, SVGAGI. The CDR3 extends over 14 amino acids.

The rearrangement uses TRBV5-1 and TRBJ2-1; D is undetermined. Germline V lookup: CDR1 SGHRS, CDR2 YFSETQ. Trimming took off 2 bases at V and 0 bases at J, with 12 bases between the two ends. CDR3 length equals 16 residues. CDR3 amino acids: CASSFGSGGSYNEQFF. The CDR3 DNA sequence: TGCGCCAGCAGCTTCGGGTCTGGCGGCTCCTACAATGAGCAGTTCTTC.

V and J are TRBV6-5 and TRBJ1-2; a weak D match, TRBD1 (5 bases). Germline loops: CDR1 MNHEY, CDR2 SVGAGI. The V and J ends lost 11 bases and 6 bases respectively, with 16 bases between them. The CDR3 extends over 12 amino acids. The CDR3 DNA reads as TGTGCCGGGTCGGGGGTTTTGAATGGCTACACCTTC. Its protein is CAGSGVLNGYTF.

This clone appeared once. DNA of the CDR3: TGTGCCAGTAGTGGAGGAGGACTAGCGGGGGGGCGCTCCTACAATGAGCAGTTCTTC. Translated, it gives CASSGGGLAGGRSYNEQFF. This chain links TRBV19 with TRBJ2-1; 15 bases are a match to TRBD2. This CDR3 region has 19 residues. V shed 5 bases and J 0 bases; nucleotides not matched to a gene: 8. The germline CDR1 and CDR2 sequences are LNHDA and SQIVND (reference sequence).

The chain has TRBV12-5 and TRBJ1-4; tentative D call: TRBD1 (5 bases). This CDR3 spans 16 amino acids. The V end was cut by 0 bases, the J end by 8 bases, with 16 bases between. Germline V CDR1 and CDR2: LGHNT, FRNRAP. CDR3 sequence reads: CASGLVHPGGNEKLFF. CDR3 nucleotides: TGTGCTAGTGGTTTGGTACACCCGGGGGGGAACGAAAAACTGTTTTTT.

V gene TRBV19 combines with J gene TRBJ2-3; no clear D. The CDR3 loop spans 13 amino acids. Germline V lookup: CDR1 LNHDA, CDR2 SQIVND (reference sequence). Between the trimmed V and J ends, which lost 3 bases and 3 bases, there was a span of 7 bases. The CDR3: CASSIVTTDTQYF. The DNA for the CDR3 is TGTGCCAGTAGTATCGTCACTACAGATACGCAGTATTTT.

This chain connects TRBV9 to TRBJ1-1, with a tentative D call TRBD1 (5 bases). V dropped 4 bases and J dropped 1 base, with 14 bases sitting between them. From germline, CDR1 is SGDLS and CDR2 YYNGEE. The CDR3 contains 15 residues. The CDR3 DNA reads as TGTGCCAGCAGCCCCTACTCCGGGGGGAACACTGAAGCTTTCTTT. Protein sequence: CASSPYSGGNTEAFF. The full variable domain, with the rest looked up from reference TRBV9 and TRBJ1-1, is DSGVTQTPKHLITATGQRVTLRCSPRSGDLSVYWYQQSLDQGLQFLIQYYNGEERAKGNILERFSAQQFPDLHSELNLSSLELGDSALYFCASSPYSGGNTEAFFGQGTRLTVV.

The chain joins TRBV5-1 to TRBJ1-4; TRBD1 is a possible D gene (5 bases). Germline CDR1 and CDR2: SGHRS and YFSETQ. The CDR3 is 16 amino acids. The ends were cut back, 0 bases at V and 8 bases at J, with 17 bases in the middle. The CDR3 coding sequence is TGCGCCAGCAGCTTGGTCCCGGCAGGGTCAGGCGAAAAACTGTTTTTT. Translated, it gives CASSLVPAGSGEKLFF. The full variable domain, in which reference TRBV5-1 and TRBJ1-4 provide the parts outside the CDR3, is KAGVTQTPRYLIKTRGQQVTLSCSPISGHRSVSWYQQTPGQGLQFLFEYFSETQRNKGNFPGRFSGRQFSNSRSEMNVSTLELGDSALYLCASSLVPAGSGEKLFFGSGTQLSVL.

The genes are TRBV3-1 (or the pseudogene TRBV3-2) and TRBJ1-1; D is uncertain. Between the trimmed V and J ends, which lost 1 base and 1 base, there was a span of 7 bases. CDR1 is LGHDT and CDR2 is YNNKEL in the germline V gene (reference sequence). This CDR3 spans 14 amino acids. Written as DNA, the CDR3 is TGTGCCAGCAGCCAAGGGTCGAGGAACACTGAAGCTTTCTTT. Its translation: CASSQGSRNTEAFF.

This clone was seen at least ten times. In DNA, the CDR3 is TGTGCCAGTAGTTCCGAACAGGGAAGCGAGCAGTACTTC. It yields the protein CASSSEQGSEQYF. This chain connects TRBV19 to TRBJ2-7; TRBD1 might be the D (6 bases). Germline CDR1 is LNHDA and CDR2 is SQIVND (reference sequence). V was clipped by 5 bases and J by 6 bases, with 14 bases between them. The CDR3 is 13 amino acids.